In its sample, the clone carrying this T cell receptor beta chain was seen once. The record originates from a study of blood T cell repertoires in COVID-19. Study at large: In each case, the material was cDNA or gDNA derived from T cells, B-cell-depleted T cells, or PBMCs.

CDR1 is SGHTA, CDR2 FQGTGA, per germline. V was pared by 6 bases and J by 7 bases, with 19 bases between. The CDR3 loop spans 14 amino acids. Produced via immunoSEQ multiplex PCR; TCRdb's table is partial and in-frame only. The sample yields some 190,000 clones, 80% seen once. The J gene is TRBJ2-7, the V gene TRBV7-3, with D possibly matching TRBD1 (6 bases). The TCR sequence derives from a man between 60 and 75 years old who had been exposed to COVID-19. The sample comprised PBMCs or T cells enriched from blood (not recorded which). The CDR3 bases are TGTGCCAGCAGTCCTGACAGGCTGAGGGGAGAGCAGTACTTC. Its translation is CASSPDRLRGEQYF.